This entry is about one T cell receptor (beta chain). This clonotype was seen a few times. No cognate antigen has been identified for it. Base qualities are not recorded, but no much larger clone differs from it by a single base. This sample was included in a study of blood T cells in healthy people across ages (dated by TCRdb to about 2015). Regarding the study in general: In model experiments, roughly one uniquely barcoded TCR beta cDNA molecule per two T cells was captured by template switching. To track age-related changes in TCR beta repertoire diversity, the study relied on deep sequencing normalized with unique cDNA molecular identifiers. The donors were split into four age groups: young (average around 15 years), middle-aged (39), aged (about 56) and long-lived (roughly 86). The study analyzed two additional independent replicas of 1 million unique cDNA reads from the same blood draw for two donors, one aged 18 to 30 and one aged 80 or older. To avoid experimental bias, donors of different ages were distributed randomly across sequencing lanes.

On the study overall, not on this receptor specifically: Compared with the aged group, the long-lived group had more naive CD4+ T cells, fewer expanded clones and increased TCR diversity, a pattern suggesting age selection. Estimates of total diversity based on one million sequenced T cells were regarded as lower bounds and as underestimates. There was a strong correlation between observed TCR beta diversity and the percentage of naive T cells measured by flow cytometry. Because profiling used bulk unsorted PBMCs, naive and antigen-experienced compartments could not be compared conclusively. Because donor CMV infection status was unknown, age-related changes in expanded clonotypes were potentially confounded. As age increased, observed TCR beta diversity per million T cells dropped in a roughly linear way, and a significant reduction was already evident by age 40.

Libraries were prepared through 5' RACE. The sequencer was an Illumina HiSeq 2500. A second PCR of 7 to 11 cycles was run with a J-beta primer mix and a sample-barcoded 5' primer. A template-switch 5' adaptor carrying 12 random nucleotides introduced a unique molecular identifier onto each TCR beta cDNA molecule. At least 3 million CDR3-containing paired-end reads were obtained from each sample. The Mint cDNA synthesis kit, primed by a TRBC-specific oligonucleotide, was used to synthesize first-strand cDNA from all RNA. Following uracil-DNA glycosylase treatment, all cDNA underwent a first 18-cycle PCR with the universal primers M1SS and BC2_uni_R. In the paper's pipeline: For normalization, 1 million high-quality reads, each with a distinct molecular identifier, were randomly selected from each sample. Reads with shared molecular identifiers were discarded instead of being binned into consensus sequences. MiTCR, set to a Q25 quality threshold and the strictest error-elimination algorithm, was used for CDR3 identification, clonotype clustering and error correction. A nonparametric unseen species model with Euler transformation was used to estimate a lower bound on total TCR beta diversity. TCRdb trimmed the raw reads at Q25, called clones with MiXCR and kept productive beta chains. CDR3 protein duplicates are merged, each entry listing the most common genes and DNA. These V and J calls rely on TCRdb rather than the paper's analysis. The sample records 1.6 million or so distinct CDR3 sequences, about 31% of which are singletons. Of the sample, 11% is held by the ten largest clones.

The roughly 39 donors, aged about 6 to 100 years, were systemically healthy Caucasian individuals from Russia. Each donor gave about 11 milliliters of peripheral blood, drawn into EDTA-treated Vacutainer tubes. Ficoll-Paque density-gradient centrifugation was used to isolate PBMCs, with at least 7 million obtained per sample. Trizol reagent was used to extract total RNA from the PBMCs, yielding at least 5.5 micrograms per sample. Naive CD45RAhigh/CD27high T cell percentages were measured by flow cytometry on a PBMC aliquot from every donor. The sample comprised blood. This receptor was taken from a woman in her twenties or thirties in good health.

This receptor has the CDR3 CSAAPGQTYEQYF. The sequenced DNA: TGCAGTGCTGCTCCGGGACAAACCTACGAGCAGTACTTC. The chain was built from TRBV20-1 and TRBJ2-7; the best D guess is TRBD1, with 6 bases matching. The germline V gene (reference sequence) yields DFQATT for CDR1 and SNEGSKA for CDR2. Measured from the cysteine to the phenylalanine, the CDR3 is 13 residues long. The only DNA kept is the CDR3, 39 bases in frame from the first base. V is clipped by 5 bases and J by 2 bases, and the sequence between their germline boundaries is 13 bases long.